Listed below are T cell receptor beta chains from one sample, sequenced in a study of T cell responses to AZD1222 COVID-19 vaccine. Libraries were prepared by immunoSEQ multiplex PCR; TCRdb keeps only in-frame clonotypes and omits some of them. The sample holds 95,000 to 150,000 clones, more than 75% seen once. Sample: peripheral blood, taken on day 0 of AZD1222 vaccination. These receptors were taken from an adult in good health. Each CDR3 is given without its conserved first and last residue. Rows give clone size only sometimes, using once, few, many, or a class for an expanded clone.

V: TRBV4-3; size: -; J: TRBJ2-7; CDR3: ASSQDSTGGEQY
V: TRBV5-5; size: once; J: TRBJ1-2; CDR3: ASSLSHNYGYT
V: TRBV2; size: once; J: TRBJ1-1; CDR3: ASSEALGEGLAF
V: TRBV3-1/TRBV3-2; size: -; J: TRBJ1-5; CDR3: ASSQGPQPQH
V: TRBV18; size: -; J: TRBJ2-1; CDR3: ASSPPYSSGGPAYNEQF
V: TRBV9; size: -; J: TRBJ1-1; CDR3: ASSVGPGTGVAEAF
V: TRBV14; size: -; J: TRBJ1-3; CDR3: ASITRIGTQGNTIY
V: TRBV5-4; size: -; J: TRBJ2-7; CDR3: ASRTKAGSSYEQY
V: TRBV14; size: -; J: TRBJ1-4; CDR3: ASSSRTGKVVEKLF
V: TRBV5-6; size: -; J: TRBJ1-4; CDR3: ASSSRDTDEKLF
V: TRBV11-3; size: -; J: TRBJ2-1; CDR3: ASSLEASGRDEQF
V: TRBV9; size: -; J: TRBJ1-3; CDR3: ASSVRSGSSGNTIY
V: TRBV18; size: -; J: TRBJ2-1; CDR3: ASSPQGQKQHNEQF
V: TRBV10-3; size: -; J: TRBJ2-5; CDR3: AISKAGLQETQY
V: TRBV3-1/TRBV3-2; size: -; J: TRBJ1-2; CDR3: ASRRQGQGKGGGTSDKGYT
V: TRBV4-1; size: -; J: TRBJ2-4; CDR3: ASSPGGSGLAKNIQY
V: TRBV30; size: -; J: TRBJ1-6; CDR3: AWSPGANSPLH
V: TRBV10-3; size: -; J: TRBJ2-7; CDR3: AISDPWNLGYEQY
V: TRBV3-1/TRBV3-2; size: -; J: TRBJ2-4; CDR3: ASSQRTSIGIQY
V: TRBV19; size: -; J: TRBJ1-1; CDR3: ASTSGTRSEAF
V: TRBV11-3; size: -; J: TRBJ2-5; CDR3: ASSLEVGGETQY
V: TRBV6-5; size: few; J: TRBJ2-3; CDR3: ASSHGQDTDTQY
V: TRBV12-5; size: -; J: TRBJ2-1; CDR3: ASVLAGGLYNEQF
V: TRBV27; size: -; J: TRBJ1-5; CDR3: AAGEGVRGQPQH
V: TRBV4-2; size: few; J: TRBJ1-5; CDR3: ASSPRDSLSPQH
V: TRBV29-1; size: -; J: TRBJ2-1; CDR3: SVGGRWTESNEQF
V: TRBV4-1; size: -; J: TRBJ2-2; CDR3: ASSSTGANTGELF